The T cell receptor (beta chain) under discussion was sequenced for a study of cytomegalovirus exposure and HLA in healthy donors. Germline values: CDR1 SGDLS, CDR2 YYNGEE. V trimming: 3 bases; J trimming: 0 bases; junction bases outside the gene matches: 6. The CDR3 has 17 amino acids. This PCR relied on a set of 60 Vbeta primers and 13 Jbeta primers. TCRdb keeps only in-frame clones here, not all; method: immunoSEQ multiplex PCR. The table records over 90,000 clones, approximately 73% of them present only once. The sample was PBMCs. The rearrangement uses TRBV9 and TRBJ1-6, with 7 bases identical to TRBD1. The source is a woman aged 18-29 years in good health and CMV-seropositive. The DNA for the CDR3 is TGTGCCAGCAGCGACCGACAGGGCAACTCCTATAATTCACCCCTCCACTTT. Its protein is CASSDRQGNSYNSPLHF.